This entry concerns a single TCR beta chain. The V and J ends lost 6 bases and 4 bases, in that order; junction bases with no gene match: 4. Germline values: CDR1 SNHLY, CDR2 FYNNEI. The CDR3 runs 13 residues. This entry comes from a study of blood T cell repertoires in COVID-19. Study details: From the United States, Italy and Spain came samples of acute and convalescent COVID-19. Nucleic acid was either cDNA or gDNA, and it came from T cells, B-cell-depleted T cells, or PBMCs.

Per the original data handling: Counts of nucleated cells, estimated from reference gene primer amplification, were obtained. Sequenced by immunoSEQ multiplex PCR; TCRdb stores in-frame clones only, minus some. V, J and clone size are those of that table, while D and trimming were read from the DNA. The sample has some 220,000 clones, approximately 82% seen once; the top ten hold 9.7%. The sequencing input was peripheral blood. The source is a man aged 45-65 years with active or convalescent COVID-19. This sequence joins TRBV2 and TRBJ1-1, with 8 bases identical to TRBD1. The CDR3 coding sequence is TGTGCCAGCAGGGACAGGGACCTCACTGAAGCTTTCTTT. Protein product: CASRDRDLTEAFF.